These T cell receptor beta chains were read from a single sample in a study of blood T cells in healthy people across ages. TCRdb reprocessed the 5' RACE reads via MiXCR and lists one record per CDR3 protein. Of over a million distinct CDR3 sequences listed, more than 35% are singletons. The specimen sequenced was blood. These receptors came from a woman in her fifties or sixties in good health. CDR3s leave out the opening cysteine and the closing phenylalanine or tryptophan.

len: 13
v_gene: TRBV28
CDR3aa: ASSFLGRGIYEQY

len: 14
v_gene: TRBV27
CDR3aa: ASSSQGQGVAYEQY

len: 12
v_gene: TRBV6-1
CDR3aa: ASSATSGANVLT

len: 11
v_gene: TRBV29-1
CDR3aa: SVVQGAAGGYT

len: 10
v_gene: TRBV14
CDR3aa: ASSQAGTRQF

len: 13
v_gene: TRBV11-2
CDR3aa: ASSPRRSANNEQF

len: 14
v_gene: TRBV12-3/TRBV12-4
CDR3aa: ASRDGQGAVGQPQH

len: 11
v_gene: TRBV2
CDR3aa: ASTQRWGYEQY

len: 16
v_gene: TRBV4-1
CDR3aa: ASSQDRTSGRAMSTQY

len: 13
v_gene: TRBV20-1
CDR3aa: SASSGSSGTDTQY

len: 14
v_gene: TRBV5-6
CDR3aa: ASSSYPGGFSETQY

len: 19
v_gene: TRBV4-1
CDR3aa: ASSHPYALAGEGSSYNEQY

len: 11
v_gene: TRBV29-1
CDR3aa: SVASTSANTQY

len: 14
v_gene: TRBV15
CDR3aa: ATSTRETSAYNEQY

len: 13
v_gene: TRBV5-5
CDR3aa: ASSPGPGGTDTQY

len: 13
v_gene: TRBV12-3/TRBV12-4
CDR3aa: ASSPGTSGSHEQF

len: 13
v_gene: TRBV27
CDR3aa: ASSFVVGPNYGYT

len: 11
v_gene: TRBV5-1
CDR3aa: ASSKDLNQPQH

len: 13
v_gene: TRBV10-3
CDR3aa: AIASGSLGVSEQF

len: 13
v_gene: TRBV24-1
CDR3aa: ATSDSGQGLNEQF

len: 13
v_gene: TRBV28
CDR3aa: ASSLTGILTDMQY

len: 13
v_gene: TRBV7-9
CDR3aa: ASSLPAGTSYEQY

len: 8
v_gene: TRBV29-1
CDR3aa: SVVDYEQY

len: 10
v_gene: TRBV10-3
CDR3aa: AITSGSYEQY

len: 11
v_gene: TRBV20-1
CDR3aa: SAPDRRGGGQY

len: 10
v_gene: TRBV25-1
CDR3aa: ATQRESYEQY

len: 16
v_gene: TRBV18
CDR3aa: ASSPRGLAGLEEKTQY

len: 11
v_gene: TRBV10-3
CDR3aa: AISETPTYEQY

len: 15
v_gene: TRBV9
CDR3aa: ASSVAGQGSFADTQY

len: 14
v_gene: TRBV7-9
CDR3aa: ASRPPSGGAHNEQF

len: 13
v_gene: TRBV28
CDR3aa: ASSSTYRVTGELF

len: 12
v_gene: TRBV27
CDR3aa: ASSYARSSYEQY

len: 12
v_gene: TRBV10-1
CDR3aa: ASSELTAQETQY

len: 10
v_gene: TRBV11-2
CDR3aa: ASSPSGIEQY

len: 14
v_gene: TRBV7-8
CDR3aa: ASSLGGGTGTDTQY

len: 11
v_gene: TRBV3-1
CDR3aa: ASSSGWWETQH

len: 11
v_gene: TRBV29-1
CDR3aa: SVEAGSPYEQY